One sample yielded the 11 T cell receptor beta chains listed below, sequenced in a study of T cell responses to AZD1222 COVID-19 vaccine. TCRdb's copy holds only in-frame clones and misses some; the assay was immunoSEQ multiplex PCR. The sample includes around 200,000 clones, approximately 95% seen only once; the top ten take under 1.1%. The starting material was peripheral blood, obtained 28 days after the second dose of the MenACWY control vaccine. These receptors all stem from an adult who received the MenACWY meningococcal vaccine as a control.

J is TRBJ2-2 and V is TRBV11-2; D could derive from TRBD1 or TRBD2 (5 bases each). The CDR3 is made up of 14 amino acids. Deletions cut 5 bases from V and 7 bases from J, with 14 bases between. CDR1 and CDR2 from the germline V gene are SGHAT and FQNNGV. The CDR3 loop reads CASSLYGGGGELFF. For the CDR3, the DNA is TGTGCCAGCAGCCTCTATGGGGGTGGCGGGGAGCTGTTTTTT.

The J gene is TRBJ1-2, the V gene TRBV6-5; 8 positions match TRBD1. J lost 4 bases, V lost 6 bases, and 10 bases had no gene match. Germline CDR1 reads MNHEY; CDR2 reads SVGAGI. The CDR3 is 15 amino acids. The CDR3 nucleotides are TGTGCCAGCAGGTCGGGACAGGCCACTTTCTATGGCTACACCTTC. Translating it yields CASRSGQATFYGYTF.

The chain joins TRBV11-2 to TRBJ2-2, with unresolved D. This CDR3 contains 17 residues. Germline V gene sequence: CDR1 SGHAT, CDR2 FQNNGV. V was clipped by 0 bases and J by 2 bases, with 13 bases between them. This CDR3 is CASSLDMAAINTGELFF. In DNA, the CDR3 is TGTGCCAGCAGCTTAGATATGGCAGCGATCAACACCGGGGAGCTGTTTTTT.

The rearrangement links TRBV6-6 to TRBJ1-5, with 11 bases lining up with TRBD1. Germline values: CDR1 MNHNY, CDR2 SVGAGI (reference sequence). J gave up 2 bases and V 11 bases, and 8 bases lay outside the gene matches. The CDR3 length is 15 residues. In DNA form, the CDR3 reads TGTGCCTGTTGGTCGGGACAGGGGGGCAATCAGCCCCAGCATTTT. Amino acid sequence: CACWSGQGGNQPQHF.

The chain is built from TRBV6-5 and TRBJ2-5; TRBD2 matches 9 bases. Germline CDR1 MNHEY, CDR2 SVGAGI. V shed 8 bases and J 4 bases; nucleotides not matched to a gene: 11. This CDR3 has 15 residues. CDR3 in amino acids: CASPRGLAIGETQYF. CDR3 sequence (DNA): TGTGCCAGCCCTAGAGGACTAGCGATCGGAGAGACCCAGTACTTC.

This clone was found once. The V call is TRBV7-2, the J call TRBJ2-1; 9 nucleotides align to TRBD1. This CDR3 is built from 14 residues. Germline CDR1 and CDR2: SGHTA and FQGNSA. V dropped 3 bases and J dropped 7; count of bases not matched to a gene: 4. CDR3 DNA sequence: TGTGCCAGCAGCTTGGGGACAGGGTCGAATGAGCAGTTCTTC. It translates to CASSLGTGSNEQFF.

The V and J genes are TRBV6-6 and TRBJ1-5; 8 nucleotides line up with TRBD1. Germline values: CDR1 MNHNY, CDR2 SVGAGI (reference sequence). This CDR3 has 15 residues. J gave up 2 bases and V 9 bases, and 9 bases lay outside the gene matches. The CDR3 DNA sequence: TGTGCCAGGTTGATCCCGGGACAGGGCAATCAGCCCCAGCATTTT. As protein: CARLIPGQGNQPQHF.

The gene calls are TRBV2 and TRBJ2-4; 9 bases match TRBD1. The CDR3 consists of 12 residues. The germline CDR1 and CDR2 sequences are SNHLY and FYNNEI. Losses at the gene ends were 9 bases for V and 8 bases for J; bases not matched to a gene: 5. The CDR3 loop reads CASGGQGHIQYF. The CDR3 DNA follows: TGTGCCAGTGGAGGACAGGGGCACATTCAGTACTTC. Looking up the rest from reference TRBV2 and TRBJ2-4 gives the full variable domain: EPEVTQTPSHQVTQMGQEVILRCVPISNHLYFYWYRQILGQKVEFLVSFYNNEISEKSEIFDDQFSVERPDGSNFTLKIRSTKLEDSAMYFCASGGQGHIQYFGAGTRLSVL.

This clone has more than one count but fewer than ten. The V gene is TRBV18, the J gene TRBJ1-2; possible D gene TRBD1, 5 bases. The CDR3 loop spans 15 amino acids. V lost 4 bases and J lost 5, with 17 bases in between. CDR1 KGHSH and CDR2 LQKENI come from the germline V gene. In nucleotides, the CDR3 is TGTGCCAGCTCACGTTCCAGGGAAGAGATTTATGGCTACACCTTC. As protein: CASSRSREEIYGYTF.

The chain employs TRBV5-1 and TRBJ1-6, with TRBD1 as a possible D gene (5 bases). The V end lost 3 bases, the J end lost 0 bases, and 10 bases lay between the germline ends. The CDR3 spans 16 residues. Germline loops: CDR1 SGHRS, CDR2 YFSETQ. CDR3 sequence: CASSSGGSSYNSPLHF. As DNA, the CDR3 is TGCGCCAGCAGCTCTGGGGGAAGCTCCTATAATTCACCCCTCCACTTT.

The rearrangement uses TRBV11-2 and TRBJ2-1; 7 bases agree with TRBD2. V shed 6 bases, J shed 6 bases, and the junction held 11 bases outside the gene matches. Germline V gives CDR1 SGHAT, CDR2 FQNNGV. This CDR3 contains 15 residues. This CDR3 is CASRPAGDPSNEQFF. DNA for the CDR3: TGTGCCAGCAGGCCCGCGGGGGACCCGTCCAATGAGCAGTTCTTC.